This paragraph reports one T cell receptor beta chain. Time point meaning: pre-treatment sample, taken before nivolumab and TIL therapy. The data were taken from a study of TIL therapy for anti-PD-1-resistant metastatic lung cancer. The libraries were made with immunoSEQ v3. Sequencing used immunoSEQ multiplex PCR; TCRdb keeps in-frame clones, though not all of them. This table has roughly 60,000 clones, roughly 70% appearing once. The sequence came from a person aged 25-85 years with non-small cell lung cancer. This sample comprised blood, obtained at baseline.

CDR3 in amino acids: CASTPQRGKIEKLFF. As DNA, the CDR3 is TGTGCCAGCACCCCCCAACGGGGGAAGATTGAAAAACTGTTTTTT. The chain recombines TRBV27 with TRBJ1-4; D possibly corresponds to TRBD1 (5 bases). CDR1 is MNHEY and CDR2 is SMNVEV in the germline V gene (reference sequence). Trimming took off 7 bases at V and 7 bases at J, with 19 bases between the two ends. The CDR3 is 15 residues long.